This TCR beta chain was recovered during a study of blood T cell repertoires in COVID-19. Overall study: Sources were T cells, B-cell-depleted T cells, or PBMCs; the material itself was cDNA or gDNA.

Residents of about two dozen US areas, aged roughly 18 to 89 years, made up the participants. This CDR3 contains 15 residues. Germline V gene sequence: CDR1 MDHEN, CDR2 SYDVKM. Trimming removed 7 bases from V and 0 bases from J; junction bases left unmatched: 7. Original handling: Estimates of nucleated cell counts were drawn from the amplification of reference gene primers. The method was immunoSEQ multiplex PCR; TCRdb's version includes in-frame clones alone and lacks a portion of them. V and J calls and clone size are copied from that table; D and trimming were computed from the DNA. Among around 260,000 clones listed, roughly 80% were seen once.

The rearrangement uses TRBV28 and TRBJ1-1, with 8 bases lining up with TRBD1. This clonotype originated in a man younger than 40 with acute COVID-19. Input material: PBMCs or T cells enriched from blood (not recorded which). The CDR3 coding sequence is TGTGCCAGCAACGGACAGGGACTGATGAACACTGAAGCTTTCTTT. Translation gives CASNGQGLMNTEAFF.